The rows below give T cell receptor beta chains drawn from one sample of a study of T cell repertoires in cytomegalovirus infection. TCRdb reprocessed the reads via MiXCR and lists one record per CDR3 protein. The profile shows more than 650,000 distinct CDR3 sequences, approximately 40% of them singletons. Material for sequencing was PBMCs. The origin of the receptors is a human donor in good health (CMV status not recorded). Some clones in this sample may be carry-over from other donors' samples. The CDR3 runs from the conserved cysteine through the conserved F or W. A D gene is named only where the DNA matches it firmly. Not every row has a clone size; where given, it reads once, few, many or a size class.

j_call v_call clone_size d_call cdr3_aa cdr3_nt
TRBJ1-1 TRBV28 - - CASCPVVNTEAFF TGTGCCAGCTGCCCGGTGGTGAACACTGAAGCTTTCTTT
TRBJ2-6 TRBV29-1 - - CSVEDGGGGNVLTF TGCAGCGTTGAAGACGGAGGGGGTGGCAACGTCCTGACTTTC
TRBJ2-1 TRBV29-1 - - CSVEGGKGERYNEQFF TGCAGCGTTGAAGGAGGGAAGGGGGAGAGGTACAATGAGCAGTTCTTC
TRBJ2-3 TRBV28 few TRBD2 CASRLGSGGPTSTDTQYF TGTGCCAGCAGATTGGGGAGCGGGGGGCCGACTAGCACAGATACGCAGTATTTT
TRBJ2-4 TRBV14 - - CASSHAGIRDIQYF TGTGCCAGCAGCCACGCGGGGATACGGGACATTCAGTACTTC
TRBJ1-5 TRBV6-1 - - CASSDTGRRKRQPQHF TGTGCCAGCAGTGATACGGGCCGCAGAAAGCGACAGCCCCAGCATTTT
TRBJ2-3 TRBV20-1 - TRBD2 CSAAGTSGNTDTQYF TGCAGTGCTGCCGGGACTAGCGGCAACACAGATACGCAGTATTTT
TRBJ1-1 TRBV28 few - CASSPPGTLNTEAFF TGTGCCAGCAGTCCCCCTGGGACCTTGAACACTGAAGCTTTCTTT
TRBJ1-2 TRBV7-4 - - CASSLVDRNYGYTF TGTGCCAGCAGCTTAGTCGACAGAAACTATGGCTACACCTTC
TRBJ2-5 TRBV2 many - CASALGVRVETETQYF TGTGCCAGCGCCCTGGGCGTAAGGGTAGAGACGGAGACCCAGTACTTC
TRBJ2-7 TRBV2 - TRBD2 CASSGGAYEQYF TGTGCCAGCTCGGGAGGAGCCTACGAGCAGTACTTC
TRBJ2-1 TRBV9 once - CASSRTSWNEQFF TGTGCCAGCAGCAGGACTTCGTGGAATGAGCAGTTCTTC
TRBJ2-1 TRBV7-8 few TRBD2 CASSGGAGVGREQFF TGTGCCAGCAGTGGTGGGGCGGGAGTCGGTCGTGAGCAGTTCTTC
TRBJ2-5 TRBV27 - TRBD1 CASSAGQGVSSGTSGETQYF TGTGCCAGCAGTGCTGGACAGGGGGTTTCTAGCGGAACCAGTGGGGAGACCCAGTACTTC
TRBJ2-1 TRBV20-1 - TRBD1 CSASDRGGTNEQFF TGCAGTGCTTCCGACAGGGGGGGTACAAATGAGCAGTTCTTC
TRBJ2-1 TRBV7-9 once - CASSEINVQFF TGTGCCAGCAGCGAGATCAATGTGCAGTTCTTC
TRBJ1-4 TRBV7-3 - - CASSQDGGGKLFF TGTGCCAGCAGCCAGGACGGGGGGGGAAAACTGTTTTTT
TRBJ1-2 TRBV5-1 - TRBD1 CASSFGQGPGYTF TGCGCCAGCAGTTTCGGACAGGGGCCCGGCTACACCTTC
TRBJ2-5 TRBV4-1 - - CASSQEGERGETQYF TGCGCCAGCAGCCAAGAAGGAGAACGGGGAGAGACCCAGTACTTC
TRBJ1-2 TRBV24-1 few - CATSDSTGTYGYTF TGTGCCACCAGTGACTCAACAGGAACCTATGGCTACACCTTC
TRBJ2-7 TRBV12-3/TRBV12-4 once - CASSFSLGVQYF TGTGCCAGCAGTTTTTCCCTCGGGGTGCAGTACTTC
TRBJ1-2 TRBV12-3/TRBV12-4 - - CASTPDPSRAYTF TGTGCCAGCACACCCGACCCCAGTAGGGCCTACACCTTC
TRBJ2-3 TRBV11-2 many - CASSLWDVTSTDTQYF TGTGCCAGCAGCTTATGGGACGTCACTAGCACAGATACGCAGTATTTT
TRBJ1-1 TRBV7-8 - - CASSLPRGCGDTEAFF TGTGCAAGCAGCTTGCCCCGAGGGTGTGGGGACACTGAAGCTTTCTTT
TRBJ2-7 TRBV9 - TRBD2 CASSPAGGVYEQYF TGTGCCAGCAGCCCGGCGGGGGGAGTTTACGAGCAGTACTTC
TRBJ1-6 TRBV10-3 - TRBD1 CAIKGQAVSNSPLHF TGTGCCATCAAGGGACAGGCCGTCTCTAATTCACCCCTCCACTTT
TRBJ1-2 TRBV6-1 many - CASIRTGQRSGYTF TGTGCCAGCATCCGAACCGGACAGAGGAGCGGCTACACCTTC
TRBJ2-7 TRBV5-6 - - CASSLKFFRAQVSYEQYF TGTGCCAGCAGCTTGAAGTTTTTCAGGGCCCAAGTCTCCTACGAGCAGTACTTC
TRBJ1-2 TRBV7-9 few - CASSLAARGFYGYTF TGTGCCAGCAGCTTAGCTGCACGGGGCTTCTATGGCTACACCTTC
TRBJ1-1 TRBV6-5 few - CASIRSYSLDTEAFF TGTGCCAGCATACGTTCGTACAGTCTTGATACTGAAGCTTTCTTT
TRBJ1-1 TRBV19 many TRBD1 CASSKYGPGQGALNTEAFF TGTGCCAGTAGCAAGTATGGCCCCGGACAGGGGGCACTGAACACTGAAGCTTTCTTT
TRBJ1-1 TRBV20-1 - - CSARWDLLATEAFF TGCAGTGCTAGATGGGACTTATTGGCGACTGAAGCTTTCTTT
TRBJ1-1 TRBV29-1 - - CSVEVPAGTEAFF TGCAGCGTTGAAGTCCCCGCAGGAACTGAAGCTTTCTTT